This T cell receptor beta chain is drawn from a study of cytomegalovirus exposure and HLA in healthy donors. This clone has a single count. Its antigen is undetermined. In the PCR, 60 Vbeta and 13 Jbeta primers were used. Libraries were prepared by immunoSEQ multiplex PCR; TCRdb keeps only in-frame clonotypes and omits some of them. Of tens of thousands of clones listed, around 80% were seen once; the top ten hold about 4.5%. In germline, CDR1 is SGDLS, CDR2 YYNGEE. The CDR3 runs 14 residues. The V end was cut by 6 bases, the J end by 4 bases, with 16 bases between. The study's findings and limits: V- and J-gene trimming in TCR beta was tied to a missense DCLRE1C variant by an analysis performed later.

This clonotype was sampled from a woman under 40 in good health and CMV-seronegative. The chain joins TRBV9 to TRBJ1-1, with D perhaps TRBD1 (5 bases). The specimen sequenced was PBMCs. CDR3 amino acids: CASNRGEWGTEAFF. CDR3 coding DNA: TGTGCCAGCAACCGGGGGGAATGGGGCACTGAAGCTTTCTTT.